A single sample gave rise to the 29 T cell receptor beta chains below, sequenced in a study of T-cell reconstitution after alpha-beta-depleted transplantation in children. Using unique molecular identifiers, the investigators prepared the TCRbeta library. From the PCR reads, TCRdb called clonotypes with MiXCR, one entry per CDR3 protein. Among 250,000 to 400,000 distinct CDR3 sequences listed, approximately 23% were seen once. This sample comprised PBMCs, mostly from graft donor cells, obtained 180 days after TCRalphabeta/CD19-depleted stem cell transplant. These TCRs come from a male patient aged 10-17 years who had a stem cell transplant for acute lymphoblastic leukemia, so the T cells may come from the graft donor.

The genes are TRBV20-1 and TRBJ2-5; D tentatively reads TRBD1 or TRBD2 (6 bases each). V gave up 2 bases and J gave up 4 bases, with 11 bases separating them. CDR3 size: 13 residues. The germline CDR1 and CDR2 sequences are DFQATT and SNEGSKA (reference sequence). The CDR3 protein is CSARQGRRETQYF. CDR3 bases: TGCAGTGCTAGACAGGGGAGGCGAGAGACCCAGTACTTC.

This clonotype has more than one count but fewer than ten. The chain uses TRBV4-1 and TRBJ1-2; tentatively, D is TRBD1 (5 bases). The CDR3 contains 17 residues. The ends were cut back, 2 bases at V and 2 bases at J, with 18 bases in the middle. Germline V CDR1 and CDR2: MGHRA, YSYEKL. CDR3: CASSQRDGRKLNYGYTF. The CDR3 DNA reads TGCGCCAGCAGCCAACGGGACGGGAGAAAATTAAACTATGGCTACACCTTC.

The rearrangement joins TRBV18 to TRBJ2-3, with TRBD2 matching over 9 bases. J lost 5 bases, V lost 3 bases, and 9 bases had no gene match. The CDR3 has 16 residues. The germline V gene encodes CDR1 KGHSH and CDR2 LQKENI. The CDR3 DNA is TGTGCCAGCTCACCTATCCAGGCGGGAGGGAGAGATACGCAGTATTTT. Encoded protein: CASSPIQAGGRDTQYF.

This rearrangement joins TRBV19 to TRBJ2-1; 8 bases line up with TRBD1. The V segment lost 9 bases and the J segment 5 bases; nucleotides outside the gene matches: 12. Germline V CDR1 and CDR2: LNHDA, SQIVND (reference sequence). The CDR3 is 15 amino acids. CDR3: CASLHMGQANNEQFF. CDR3 coding DNA: TGTGCCAGCCTACATATGGGACAGGCCAACAATGAGCAGTTCTTC.

V gene TRBV20-1 combines with J gene TRBJ2-7, with D perhaps matching TRBD2 (5 bases). Germline V gives CDR1 DFQATT, CDR2 SNEGSKA (reference sequence). V lost 3 bases to trimming and J lost 0 bases, with 21 bases between them. The CDR3 sequence is 17 residues long. The CDR3 region has the DNA TGCAGTGCTAGTCACCCCACTAGGAGCGGCCTCTCCTACGAGCAGTACTTC. Translated, it gives CSASHPTRSGLSYEQYF.

The V and J genes are TRBV18 and TRBJ2-5; 9 positions agree with TRBD1. V lost 3 bases, J lost 4 bases, and 6 bases stayed unmatched. The CDR3 covers 15 residues. The germline V gene has CDR1 KGHSH and CDR2 LQKENI. The CDR3 sequence: CASSPRTGGTETQYF. Here the CDR3 DNA reads TGTGCCAGCTCACCGCGCACAGGGGGCACAGAGACCCAGTACTTC.

The J gene is TRBJ2-5, the V gene TRBV2; tentative D call: TRBD2 (6 bases). V dropped 7 bases and J dropped 4 bases, with 19 bases sitting between them. Germline V gene lookup returns CDR1 SNHLY and CDR2 FYNNEI. This CDR3 has 15 amino acids. For the CDR3, the DNA is TGTGCCAGCACCTCGACTAGTCTAAGGGGAGAGACCCAGTACTTC. Encoded protein: CASTSTSLRGETQYF. The full variable domain, completed using reference TRBV2 and TRBJ2-5, is EPEVTQTPSHQVTQMGQEVILRCVPISNHLYFYWYRQILGQKVEFLVSFYNNEISEKSEIFDDQFSVERPDGSNFTLKIRSTKLEDSAMYFCASTSTSLRGETQYFGPGTRLLVL.

The chain carries TRBV5-1 and TRBJ2-7, with 7 bases aligning to TRBD1. The CDR3 is 13 amino acids. The J segment lost 6 bases and the V segment lost 5 bases, leaving 8 bases of the junction unmatched. Germline V gene sequence: CDR1 SGHRS, CDR2 YFSETQ. CDR3 region: CASRLNRGFEQYF. As DNA, the CDR3 is TGCGCCAGCAGGCTAAACAGGGGTTTCGAGCAGTACTTC.

J is TRBJ2-3 and V is TRBV20-1; D remains ambiguous. CDR1 is DFQATT, CDR2 SNEGSKA, per germline (reference sequence). The CDR3 totals 15 residues. The V end lost 4 bases, the J end lost 4 bases, and 18 bases lay between the germline ends. The CDR3, as DNA: TGCAGTGCTACGAGAATCGGACCTTCTGCAGATACGCAGTATTTT. This encodes CSATRIGPSADTQYF.

This chain uses TRBV9 with TRBJ2-1; 11 positions agree with TRBD2. CDR1 and CDR2 from the germline V gene are SGDLS and YYNGEE. The CDR3 is 15 amino acids. V was clipped by 6 bases and J by 3 bases; unmatched bases: 5. CDR3 sequence: CASTSTSGSYNEQFF. The DNA of the CDR3 is TGTGCCAGCACCTCTACTAGCGGGAGCTACAATGAGCAGTTCTTC.

The rearrangement uses TRBV7-9 and TRBJ2-7; no reliable D call. Trimming pared 7 bases from V and 3 bases from J, leaving 19 bases between. Looked up from germline, CDR1 is SEHNR and CDR2 is FQNEAQ (reference sequence). The CDR3 has 15 residues. The CDR3, as DNA: TGTGCCAGCACCCGCTGGGATCGAAGATACTACGAGCAGTACTTC. Translating gives CASTRWDRRYYEQYF.

The CDR3 loop is CSARVLSREETQYF. In nucleotides, the CDR3 is TGCAGTGCTAGGGTACTAAGCCGAGAAGAGACCCAGTACTTC. This chain joins TRBV20-1 and TRBJ2-5; D is uncertain. Germline V lookup: CDR1 DFQATT, CDR2 SNEGSKA (reference sequence). The CDR3 is 14 amino acids. Trimming pared 3 bases from V and 3 bases from J, leaving 14 bases between.

This clonotype has only a few counts. The chain has TRBV10-3 and TRBJ2-1, with TRBD2 identical over 11 bases. The CDR3 has 17 residues. V lost 2 bases, J lost 9 bases, and 12 bases stayed unmatched. CDR1 ENHRY and CDR2 SYGVKD come from the germline V gene. CDR3 region: CAISEGLAGTPPGEQFF. CDR3 sequence (DNA): TGTGCCATCAGTGAGGGACTAGCGGGCACACCTCCGGGTGAGCAGTTCTTC.

A few counts support this clonotype. The chain carries TRBV5-1 and TRBJ2-1, with a weak D call TRBD1 (6 bases). Trimming removed 1 base from V and 12 bases from J, with 14 bases in between. CDR3 length: 13 amino acids. Germline loops: CDR1 SGHRS, CDR2 YFSETQ. Written as DNA, the CDR3 is TGCGCCAGCAGCTTGAAGCTCGACAGGACGCAGTTCTTC. Its translation is CASSLKLDRTQFF.

This clonotype was seen only a few times. V and J are TRBV4-2 and TRBJ1-6; D may be TRBD1 (6 bases). V gave up 4 bases and J gave up 10 bases, with 17 bases separating them. Germline V CDR1 and CDR2: LGHNA, YNFKEQ. The CDR3 totals 15 residues. The CDR3 reads CASSPGQRDYSPLHF. In DNA form, the CDR3 reads TGTGCCAGCAGCCCTGGACAGAGGGATTACTCACCCCTCCACTTT.

This clonotype was seen more than once but under ten times. The chain couples TRBV20-1 to TRBJ2-7, with 7 bases matching TRBD2. Per the germline V gene, CDR1 is DFQATT and CDR2 is SNEGSKA (reference sequence). The CDR3 has 16 residues. V lost 2 bases and J lost 0; bases outside the gene matches: 10. The CDR3 region has the DNA TGCAGTGCTAGACACCTTCTAGCGGCGAGCTCCTACGAGCAGTACTTC. Its protein is CSARHLLAASSYEQYF.

This clonotype turned up a few times. J is TRBJ2-1 and V is TRBV7-9, with 10 bases that match TRBD2. J lost 4 bases, V lost 3 bases, and 6 bases had no gene match. The CDR3 sequence is 16 residues long. Germline V gene lookup returns CDR1 SEHNR and CDR2 FQNEAQ (reference sequence). The CDR3 sequence is CASSLWTSGLYNEQFF. The CDR3 DNA reads as TGTGCCAGCAGCTTGTGGACTAGCGGCCTTTACAATGAGCAGTTCTTC.

This chain joins TRBV6-5 and TRBJ2-7; tentatively, D is TRBD1 (6 bases). V shed 1 base and J shed 1 base, with 8 bases lying between them. Germline-derived CDR1 and CDR2 are MNHEY and SVGAGI. CDR3 size: 14 residues. The CDR3 sequence is CASSYYGTSYEQYF. CDR3 nucleotide sequence: TGTGCCAGCAGTTACTATGGGACATCCTACGAGCAGTACTTC.

This clonotype turned up a few times. The gene calls are TRBV5-1 and TRBJ1-1; D may be TRBD1 (6 bases). Germline loops: CDR1 SGHRS, CDR2 YFSETQ. V shed 0 bases and J shed 7 bases, with 10 bases lying between them. The CDR3 has 13 residues. The CDR3: CASSLARTDEAFF. The CDR3, as DNA: TGCGCCAGCAGCTTGGCCCGGACAGATGAAGCTTTCTTT.

This clonotype was seen only a few times. The chain employs TRBV5-1 and TRBJ2-5, with D tentatively TRBD2 (5 bases). In germline, CDR1 is SGHRS, CDR2 YFSETQ. V dropped 2 bases and J dropped 12 bases, with 14 bases sitting between them. The CDR3 covers 12 residues. The CDR3 DNA follows: TGCGCCAGCAGCTTACTTAGACGGGAAGAGTACTTC. It is translated as CASSLLRREEYF.

The chain is built from TRBV10-3 and TRBJ1-2; D may be TRBD1 (6 bases). The CDR3 spans 16 residues. Trimming stripped 3 bases from V and 4 bases from J, with 18 bases between. Germline loops: CDR1 ENHRY, CDR2 SYGVKD. CDR3 DNA sequence: TGTGCCATCAGTGATACAGGGTGGGGAGACTCCTATGGCTACACCTTC. This codes for CAISDTGWGDSYGYTF.

The gene calls are TRBV12-3 or TRBV12-4 and TRBJ2-7, with 8 bases aligning to TRBD2. This CDR3 has 14 residues. V was clipped by 1 base and J by 7 bases; unmatched bases: 6. CDR3 loop: CASSLVSGVGEQYF. In DNA form, the CDR3 reads TGTGCCAGCAGTTTAGTTAGCGGGGTGGGGGAGCAGTACTTC.

Of note for this clonotype: A read error may be the cause here, since a much bigger clone is one base away. The chain couples TRBV6-5 to TRBJ2-1, with 11 bases fitting TRBD2. Germline CDR1 and CDR2: MNHEY and SVGAGI. The CDR3 runs 15 residues. J gave up 1 base and V 4 bases, and 0 bases lay outside the gene matches. CDR3 bases: TGTGCCAGCAGTTCTAGCGGGAGGTCCTACAATGAGCAGTTCTTC. Encoded protein: CASSSSGRSYNEQFF.

This clonotype was seen a handful of times. The chain couples TRBV6-1 to TRBJ2-7, with 9 bases fitting TRBD1. CDR3 size: 14 residues. Trimming cost V 5 bases and J 6 bases; bases outside gene matches: 8. Germline CDR1 is MNHNS and CDR2 is SASEGT. DNA for the CDR3: TGTGCCAGCAGTACCGGGACAGGGTTCTCCGAGCAGTACTTC. The encoded protein is CASSTGTGFSEQYF.

The chain joins TRBV12-3 or TRBV12-4 to TRBJ1-3; D ambiguous. There are 16 residues in the CDR3. Deletions cut 2 bases from V and 1 base from J, with 12 bases between. CDR3 region: CASSLRVWSSGNTIYF. CDR3 nucleotides: TGTGCCAGCAGTTTAAGGGTGTGGTCTTCTGGAAACACCATATATTTT.

This clonotype was found a few times. The chain links TRBV10-3 to TRBJ2-7, with 7 bases that match TRBD2. The CDR3 runs 18 residues. Per the germline V gene, CDR1 is ENHRY and CDR2 is SYGVKD. V lost 2 bases and J lost 3; bases outside the gene matches: 16. CDR3 loop: CAISEVKSGGVTFYEQYF. The CDR3 nucleotides read TGTGCCATCAGTGAGGTAAAATCGGGGGGAGTAACGTTCTACGAGCAGTACTTC.

The chain is built from TRBV12-3 or TRBV12-4 and TRBJ2-4, with unresolved D. This CDR3 is built from 15 residues. V lost 7 bases and J lost 1, with 14 bases in between. Written as DNA, the CDR3 is TGTGCCAGCACCCGGATGTGGAAGGCCAAAAACATTCAGTACTTC. Translating gives CASTRMWKAKNIQYF.

The chain couples TRBV6-6 to TRBJ2-3, with D possibly being TRBD1 (5 bases). The CDR3 extends over 13 amino acids. The V gene lost 7 bases and the J gene lost 3 bases, with 11 bases spanning the gap. CDR1 is MNHNY, CDR2 SVGAGI, per germline (reference sequence). CDR3 sequence reads: CASIPPGTDTQYF. In DNA form, the CDR3 reads TGTGCCAGCATCCCACCAGGGACAGATACGCAGTATTTT.

There are a few counts of this clonotype. The V gene is TRBV6-2 or TRBV6-3, the J gene TRBJ2-1, with no clear D. Trimming took 2 bases from V and 4 from J, leaving 6 bases between them. The CDR3 has 13 amino acids. CDR1 and CDR2 from the germline V gene are MNHEY and SVGEGT. CDR3 amino acids: CASSYRVYNEQFF. CDR3 coding DNA: TGTGCCAGCAGTTACCGGGTTTACAATGAGCAGTTCTTC.